Below are 22 T cell receptor beta chains sequenced from a single sample in a study of radiotherapy plus CTLA-4 blockade in lung cancer. Measured with immunoSEQ multiplex PCR; TCRdb has only the in-frame clones, and not every one. The sample lists about 73,000 clones; around nine tenths were seen once. The starting material was peripheral blood, obtained from a patient treated with radiotherapy plus ipilimumab. These receptors originate from a human donor with non-small cell lung cancer that progressed on radiotherapy plus ipilimumab.

The J gene is TRBJ2-1, the V gene TRBV27; D is unclear. The ends were cut back, 6 bases at V and 7 bases at J, with 13 bases in the middle. This CDR3 region has 13 residues. From germline, CDR1 is MNHEY and CDR2 SMNVEV (reference sequence). The CDR3 DNA follows: TGTGCCAGCAGCCCCGACGCCTTGAATGAGCAGTTCTTC. It is translated as CASSPDALNEQFF.

V gene TRBV9 combines with J gene TRBJ2-7, with D unclear. The germline gives CDR1 SGDLS, CDR2 YYNGEE. Deletions cut 4 bases from V and 3 bases from J, with 11 bases between. This CDR3 is built from 13 residues. This CDR3 is CASSTHPNYEQYF. CDR3 DNA sequence: TGTGCCAGCAGCACACACCCGAACTACGAGCAGTACTTC.

V gene TRBV6-5 combines with J gene TRBJ2-6; no firm D call. From germline, CDR1 is MNHEY and CDR2 SVGAGI. This CDR3 has 14 amino acids. V dropped 6 bases and J dropped 0 bases, with 6 bases sitting between them. CDR3 in DNA: TGTGCCAGCAGGGTCAGCTCTGGGGCCAACGTCCTGACTTTC. It translates to CASRVSSGANVLTF.

This chain connects TRBV5-1 to TRBJ2-3; either TRBD1 or TRBD2 may supply D (5 bases each). Germline CDR1 and CDR2: SGHRS and YFSETQ. Between the trimmed V and J ends, which lost 5 bases and 0 bases, there was a span of 10 bases. The CDR3 consists of 14 residues. CDR3 in DNA: TGCGCCAGCAGGGGACGGATTAGCACAGATACGCAGTATTTT. Residues: CASRGRISTDTQYF. Using reference TRBV5-1 and TRBJ2-3 for the parts outside the CDR3, the full variable domain is KAGVTQTPRYLIKTRGQQVTLSCSPISGHRSVSWYQQTPGQGLQFLFEYFSETQRNKGNFPGRFSGRQFSNSRSEMNVSTLELGDSALYLCASRGRISTDTQYFGPGTRLTVL.

The rearrangement uses TRBV6-6 and TRBJ2-1; TRBD2 agrees at 8 bases. CDR1 and CDR2 (germline): MNHNY, SVGAGI (reference sequence). The CDR3 extends over 16 amino acids. V gave up 6 bases and J gave up 8 bases; unmatched junction bases: 15. For the CDR3, the DNA is TGTGCCAGCAGGCTTACTAGCGGAGTTTACGTCGATGAGCAGTTCTTC. Residues: CASRLTSGVYVDEQFF.

The rearrangement links TRBV6-5 to TRBJ2-7; D may be TRBD1 or TRBD2 (5 bases each). The CDR3 loop spans 14 amino acids. The V and J ends lost 4 bases and 6 bases respectively, with 16 bases between them. The V gene's germline CDR1 is MNHEY and CDR2 SVGAGI. CDR3: CASSSRDGIGEQYV. The DNA of the CDR3 is TGTGCCAGCAGTTCCCGGGACGGTATCGGCGAGCAGTACGTC.

There are a few counts of this clone. V and J are TRBV5-1 and TRBJ1-1; unclear D gene. The germline gives CDR1 SGHRS, CDR2 YFSETQ. The length of the CDR3 is 12 residues. Trimming pared 0 bases from V and 3 bases from J, leaving 3 bases between. The CDR3 loop reads CASSLGDTEAFF. The CDR3 DNA is TGCGCCAGCAGCTTGGGGGACACTGAAGCTTTCTTT.

The chain links TRBV4-1 to TRBJ1-4; D not resolved. The CDR3 is made up of 16 amino acids. V shed 0 bases and J shed 4 bases, with 12 bases lying between them. Germline V lookup: CDR1 MGHRA, CDR2 YSYEKL. The CDR3: CASSQEVGRGNEKLFF. Here the CDR3 DNA reads TGCGCCAGCAGCCAAGAAGTTGGACGAGGTAATGAAAAACTGTTTTTT.

This clone occurred once. The CDR3 DNA reads as TGTGCCAGCACCACCACGGTAGGGACTCGAACTAGCACAGATACGCAGTATTTT. Amino acid sequence: CASTTTVGTRTSTDTQYF. This chain connects TRBV7-8 to TRBJ2-3; the D gene is possibly TRBD2 (6 bases). CDR1 is SGHVS, CDR2 FQNEAQ, per germline. Trimming stripped 7 bases from V and 0 bases from J, with 23 bases between. This CDR3 contains 18 residues. Using reference TRBV7-8 and TRBJ2-3 for the parts outside the CDR3, the full variable domain is GAGVSQSPRYKVAKRGQDVALRCDPISGHVSLFWYQQALGQGPEFLTYFQNEAQLDKSGLPSDRFFAERPEGSVSTLKIQRTQQEDSAVYLCASTTTVGTRTSTDTQYFGPGTRLTVL.

The J gene is TRBJ2-1, the V gene TRBV29-1; 9 nucleotides line up with TRBD2. Germline CDR1 reads SQVTM; CDR2 reads ANQGSEA. This CDR3 is 11 amino acids long. V was pared by 6 bases and J by 10 bases, with 4 bases of the junction left unmatched. CDR3 nucleotides: TGCAGCGTGGAGACTAGCGGAGAGCAGTTCTTC. Protein sequence: CSVETSGEQFF.

Worth noting for this clone: The same CDR3 can be traced to other DNA sequences in this sample. This chain uses TRBV19 with TRBJ2-3; unclear D gene. V gave up 3 bases and J gave up 5 bases, with 3 bases separating them. The CDR3 totals 11 residues. The germline gives CDR1 LNHDA, CDR2 SQIVND (reference sequence). CDR3 bases: TGTGCCAGTAGTATTGGAGATACGCAGTATTTT. Protein product: CASSIGDTQYF.

The genes are TRBV29-1 and TRBJ2-7, with 13 bases fitting TRBD2. Per germline, CDR1 SQVTM and CDR2 ANQGSEA. The CDR3 is made up of 15 amino acids. The ends lost 1 base at V and 4 bases at J; junction bases unmatched: 4. The CDR3 DNA sequence: TGCAGCGTTGAAGTCGGACTAGCGGGAGTATACGAGCAGTACGTC. Translation gives CSVEVGLAGVYEQYV.

This clone appeared once. The identical CDR3 is also encoded by other nucleotide sequences in the sample. The V call is TRBV27, the J call TRBJ2-2; no clear D gene. Deletions cut 3 bases from V and 0 bases from J, with 5 bases between. Germline V gene sequence: CDR1 MNHEY, CDR2 SMNVEV (reference sequence). This CDR3 contains 14 residues. CDR3 protein: CASSLSTNTGELFF. CDR3 nucleotides: TGTGCCAGCAGTTTGTCTACGAACACCGGGGAGCTGTTTTTT.

The chain uses TRBV18 and TRBJ2-2; either TRBD1 or TRBD2 may supply D (5 bases each). CDR1 is KGHSH and CDR2 is LQKENI in the germline V gene. The CDR3 consists of 15 residues. Trimming cost V 2 bases and J 5 bases, with 12 bases left between them. CDR3 protein: CASSPVRGETGELFF. The CDR3 coding sequence is TGTGCCAGCTCACCAGTGAGGGGTGAGACCGGGGAGCTGTTTTTT. The full variable domain, in which reference TRBV18 and TRBJ2-2 provide the parts outside the CDR3, is NAGVMQNPRHLVRRRGQEARLRCSPMKGHSHVYWYRQLPEEGLKFMVYLQKENIIDESGMPKERFSAEFPKEGPSILRIQQVVRGDSAAYFCASSPVRGETGELFFGEGSRLTVL.

This clone occurred once. The chain joins TRBV11-2 to TRBJ2-1; D might be TRBD1 (6 bases). This CDR3 is 15 amino acids long. V was shortened by 4 bases and J by 4 bases, with 14 bases between the two germline ends. The germline V gene encodes CDR1 SGHAT and CDR2 FQNNGV. For the CDR3, the DNA is TGTGCCAGCAGCTCCCTAGACAGGATGTACAATGAGCAGTTCTTC. It codes for CASSSLDRMYNEQFF.

This chain connects TRBV7-2 to TRBJ2-1; 10 bases fit TRBD2. Trimming at V came to 5 bases and at J to 9 bases, leaving 13 bases not matched to a gene. Germline CDR1 SGHTA, CDR2 FQGNSA. This CDR3 has 16 residues. The CDR3 loop is CASSPGAGLALGEQFF. CDR3 nucleotide sequence: TGTGCCAGCAGCCCAGGGGCGGGACTAGCGTTGGGTGAGCAGTTCTTC.

The chain combines TRBV28 with TRBJ2-3; 12 bases match TRBD1. Germline loops: CDR1 MDHEN, CDR2 SYDVKM. The CDR3 consists of 18 residues. Unmatched junction bases numbered 10, after V lost 2 bases and J lost 4 bases. In DNA, the CDR3 is TGTGCCAGCAGTTTACCCTGGGACAGGGGGCGTTCCGCAGATACGCAGTATTTT. Protein product: CASSLPWDRGRSADTQYF. Complete variable domain (other parts from reference TRBV28 and TRBJ2-3): DVKVTQSSRYLVKRTGEKVFLECVQDMDHENMFWYRQDPGLGLRLIYFSYDVKMKEKGDIPEGYSVSREKKERFSLILESASTNQTSMYLCASSLPWDRGRSADTQYFGPGTRLTVL.

V gene TRBV27 combines with J gene TRBJ1-2, with D hard to call. CDR1 is MNHEY, CDR2 SMNVEV, per germline (reference sequence). The CDR3 sequence is 14 residues long. Trimming cost V 6 bases and J 4 bases, with 15 bases left between them. The CDR3 is CASRTPLDPYGYTF. Written as DNA, the CDR3 is TGTGCCAGCAGAACTCCCCTTGACCCCTATGGCTACACCTTC.

V is TRBV5-4 and J is TRBJ1-2; no clear D. This CDR3 is built from 15 residues. V was trimmed by 5 bases and J by 3 bases, leaving 17 bases between them. CDR1 is SGHNT and CDR2 is YYREEE in the germline V gene (reference sequence). CDR3 DNA sequence: TGTGCCAGCAGTTCCCCCGGGCCCCAGGACTATGGCTACACCTTC. Translated, it gives CASSSPGPQDYGYTF.

In DNA form, the CDR3 reads TGTGCCAGCAGCCGTCGACTAGCGGGAGCCTACGAGCAGTACTTC. This sequence encodes CASSRRLAGAYEQYF. The V gene is TRBV13, the J gene TRBJ2-7; 12 bases match TRBD2. Germline lookup yields CDR1 PRHDT and CDR2 FYEKMQ (reference sequence). CDR3 length: 15 amino acids. J gave up 2 bases and V 5 bases, and 4 bases lay outside the gene matches.

The V call is TRBV7-3, the J call TRBJ1-1; 8 bases fit TRBD1. V was clipped by 5 bases and J by 2 bases; unmatched bases: 4. Germline CDR1 and CDR2: SGHTA and FQGTGA. This CDR3 comprises 14 residues. In nucleotides, the CDR3 is TGTGCCAGCAGCCCCCAGGGGGCCAACACTGAAGCTTTCTTT. It specifies CASSPQGANTEAFF.

This clone is a singleton in its sample. The chain is built from TRBV4-1 and TRBJ1-2; no definite D call. Germline values: CDR1 MGHRA, CDR2 YSYEKL. V lost 2 bases to trimming and J lost 0 bases, with 10 bases between them. CDR3 size: 15 residues. The CDR3 is CASSQRVVSNYGYTF. Written as DNA, the CDR3 is TGCGCCAGCAGCCAAAGGGTGGTATCTAACTATGGCTACACCTTC.